This T cell receptor beta chain was identified in a study of technical replicates of blood from a few donors. Only in-frame clones appear in the TCRdb table, and some are missing; sequencing was by immunoSEQ multiplex PCR. The repertoire holds about 79,000 clones, around 90% seen once, with about 0.4% in the top ten. Germline V lookup: CDR1 MDHEN, CDR2 SYDVKM. J gave up 5 bases and V 7 bases, and 8 bases lay outside the gene matches. The CDR3 extends over 14 amino acids. Sequencing was performed on T cells isolated from PBMCs. The receptor's source is a human donor in good health. Some clones in this sample may be carry-over from other donors' samples. The rearrangement uses TRBV28 and TRBJ2-1, with 7 bases lining up with TRBD1. This chain's CDR3 is CASNPTGRNNEQFF. The CDR3 DNA is TGTGCCAGCAACCCGACAGGGAGAAACAATGAGCAGTTCTTC.